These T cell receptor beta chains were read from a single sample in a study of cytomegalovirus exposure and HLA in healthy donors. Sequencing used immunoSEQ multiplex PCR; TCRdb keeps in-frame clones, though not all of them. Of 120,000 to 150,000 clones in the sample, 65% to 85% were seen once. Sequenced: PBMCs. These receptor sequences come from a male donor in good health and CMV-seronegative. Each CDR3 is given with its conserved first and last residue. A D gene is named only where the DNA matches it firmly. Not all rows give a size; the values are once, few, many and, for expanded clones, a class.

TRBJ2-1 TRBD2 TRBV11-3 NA CASSSLAGDINEQFF TGTGCCAGCAGCTCATTAGCGGGAGATATCAATGAGCAGTTCTTC
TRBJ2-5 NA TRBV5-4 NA CASSSEEPQETQYF TGTGCCAGCAGCTCCGAGGAACCCCAAGAGACCCAGTACTTC
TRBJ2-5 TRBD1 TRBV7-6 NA CASSKGQGGTQYF TGTGCCAGCAGCAAAGGACAGGGTGGGACCCAGTACTTC
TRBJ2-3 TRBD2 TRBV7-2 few CASSLGGGGSTDTQYF TGTGCCAGCAGCTTAGGGGGCGGGGGGAGCACAGATACGCAGTATTTT
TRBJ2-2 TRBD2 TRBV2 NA CASMRLAGDTGELFF TGTGCCAGCATGCGACTAGCGGGGGACACCGGGGAGCTGTTTTTT
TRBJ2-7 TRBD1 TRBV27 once CASSFLPGQGINEQYF TGTGCCAGCAGCTTTCTTCCGGGACAGGGGATTAACGAGCAGTACTTC
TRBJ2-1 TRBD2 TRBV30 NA CAWSDPGLAVYNEQFF TGTGCCTGGAGTGACCCGGGACTAGCGGTATACAATGAGCAGTTCTTC
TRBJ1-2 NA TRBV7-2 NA CASSSPGYGYTF TGTGCCAGCAGCTCCCCGGGTTATGGCTACACCTTC
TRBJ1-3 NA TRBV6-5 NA CASSYSDTIAGNTIYF TGTGCCAGCAGTTACTCGGACACGATCGCTGGAAACACCATATATTTT
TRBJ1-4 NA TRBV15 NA CATSRQGSNEKLFF TGTGCCACCAGCAGGCAGGGGAGTAATGAAAAACTGTTTTTT
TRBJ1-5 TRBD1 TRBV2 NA CASSGQGGISNQPQHF TGTGCCAGCTCGGGACAGGGGGGGATTAGCAATCAGCCCCAGCATTTT
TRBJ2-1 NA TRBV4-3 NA CASSQDSVTSSYNEQFF TGCGCCAGCAGCCAAGATAGCGTAACGAGCTCCTACAATGAGCAGTTCTTC
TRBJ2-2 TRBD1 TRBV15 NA CATSRDEGAGELFF TGTGCCACCAGCAGAGATGAGGGGGCTGGGGAGCTGTTTTTT
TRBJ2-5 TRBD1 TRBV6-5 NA CASSFLGTGGIETQYF TGTGCCAGCAGTTTCCTTGGGACAGGGGGCATAGAGACCCAGTACTTC
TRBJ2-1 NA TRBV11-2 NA CASSTGGPNSYNEQFF TGTGCCAGCAGCACCGGGGGGCCAAACTCCTACAATGAGCAGTTCTTC
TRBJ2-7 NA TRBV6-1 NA CASKDRYEQYF TGTGCCAGCAAAGACAGGTACGAGCAGTACTTC
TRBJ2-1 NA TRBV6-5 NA CASSRTVNEQFF TGTGCCAGCAGTCGGACAGTCAATGAGCAGTTCTTC
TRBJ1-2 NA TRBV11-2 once CASSLVSGVSSGYTF TGTGCCAGCAGCTTAGTGTCGGGGGTTAGTAGTGGCTACACCTTC
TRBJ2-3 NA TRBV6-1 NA CASSENEEYTDTQYF TGTGCCAGCAGTGAAAATGAGGAGTACACAGATACGCAGTATTTT
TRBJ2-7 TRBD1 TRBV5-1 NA CASSLVTTGGINEQYF TGCGCCAGCAGCTTGGTAACGACAGGGGGCATCAACGAGCAGTACTTC
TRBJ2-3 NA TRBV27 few CASSSRQFTDTQYF TGTGCCAGCAGTTCTCGACAGTTCACAGATACGCAGTATTTT
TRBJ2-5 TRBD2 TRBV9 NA CASSVGIRRGGLVQETQYF TGTGCCAGCAGCGTAGGTATAAGGCGGGGGGGCCTAGTTCAAGAGACCCAGTACTTC
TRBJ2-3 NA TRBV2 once CASILRGLADTQYF TGTGCCAGCATATTACGCGGTTTAGCAGATACGCAGTATTTT
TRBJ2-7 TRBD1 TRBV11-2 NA CASSLGTGGYEQYF TGTGCCAGCAGCTTAGGGACAGGGGGCTACGAGCAGTACTTC
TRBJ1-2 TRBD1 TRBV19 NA CASSMGQGIGYTF TGTGCCAGTAGTATGGGACAGGGGATAGGCTACACCTTC
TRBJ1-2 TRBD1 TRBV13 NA CASSPQGFGYTF TGTGCCAGCAGCCCACAGGGGTTTGGCTACACCTTC
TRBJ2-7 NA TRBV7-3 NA CASSLTPTLVYEQYF TGTGCCAGCAGCTTAACTCCGACGCTAGTCTACGAGCAGTACTTC
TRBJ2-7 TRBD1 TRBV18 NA CASSPNHRDRAYEQYF TGTGCCAGCTCACCTAACCATCGGGACAGGGCCTACGAGCAGTACTTC
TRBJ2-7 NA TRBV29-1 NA CSYRQERYEQYF TGCAGTTACCGACAGGAAAGGTACGAGCAGTACTTC